This TCR beta chain is from a study of graft-versus-host responses after intestinal transplantation (dated by TCRdb to the early 2020s). Context from the whole study: The transplants that recipients got were multivisceral, liver-intestinal, or isolated intestinal. A cohort of under 30 intestinal transplant recipients, including one retransplant, was enrolled, and a few patients lacking pretransplant specimens were excluded. Rather than going through the commercial service, samples from a few later patients were sequenced in-house on an Illumina MiSeq and processed with MiXCR. To identify alloreactive clones, pre-transplant mixed lymphocyte reaction products were sequenced and then compared with unstimulated pre-transplant donor and recipient T cells. Anti-thymocyte globulin induction was given to all recipients, followed by maintenance tacrolimus and steroids for approximately three years. Donor T cell macrochimerism was defined as a peak of at least 4% donor T cells among recipient peripheral blood mononuclear cells. Graft-versus-host and host-versus-graft alloreactive T cell clones were tracked in the graft, circulation and bone marrow after intestinal transplantation using bulk TCR-beta CDR3 sequencing.

Here is what the overall study found, with its caveats: High GvH to HvG T cell clonal ratios were observed in the allografts of patients with donor T cell macrochimerism. The relatively low number and heterogeneity of intestinal transplant patients limited the conclusions. Peak levels of circulating GvH clones were associated with declines in HvG clones early after transplant. GvH clones were detected in recipient bone marrow, and some of these GvH clones were observed earlier in ileal mucosa or blood, consistent with an intestinal mucosal origin.

The cysteine opens and the phenylalanine closes a CDR3 of 14 amino acids. Just CDR3 DNA is preserved here, 42 bases in frame from base 1. As encoded in the germline V gene (reference sequence), CDR1 is MNHNY while CDR2 is SVGAGI. V drops 6 bases and J drops 3 bases, leaving 15 bases in between. On this clone: Per-base qualities were not stored, and no clone one base away is much larger.

The time point label for this specimen denotes: cells obtained before transplantation from donor or recipient. Mixed lymphocyte reactions plated approximately 200,000 CFSE-labeled pre-transplant responders with approximately 200,000 irradiated violet-dye-labeled stimulators and were cultured for five to seven days. After the mixed lymphocyte reaction, proliferating CD3+CD4+CFSE-low and CD3+CD8+CFSE-low responder cells were FACS-sorted on a BD Influx sorter. The library came from the immunoSEQ multiplex PCR assay. In most patients, genomic DNA was isolated using the Qiagen DNeasy Blood and Tissue Kit and sent frozen to Adaptive Biotechnologies for TCR sequencing. High-throughput TCR-beta CDR3 sequencing of genomic DNA from most patients was performed by Adaptive Biotechnologies. The authors' pipeline ran thus. Adaptive's ImmunoSEQ software supplied the TCR sequencing data for more than 15 patients, while MiXCR and VDJtools were used to process three other patients. To correct CD4 versus CD8 sorting errors, any sequence found in both subsets at a frequency ratio below 5:1 was removed. Because the origin of CDR3 nucleotide sequences shared between donor and recipient could not be assigned, those sequences were removed. To count as alloreactive, a clone needed at least 2-fold expansion over unstimulated cells and a minimum CFSE-low frequency of 0.002% (template counts) or 0.001% (read counts). Clones were considered mappable if detected in sequenced pre-transplant spleen, lymph node, or MLR CFSE-low populations of the donor or recipient. Cumulative frequency of alloreactive clones was calculated as a percentage of all sequences weighted by copy number. Sourced from immuneACCESS, this table was stored by TCRdb with only in-frame sequences that have V and J called. A share of the clones is absent; for the studies checked, an unresolved V gene accounts for under half, and the remainder has no known explanation. V, J and clone size were drawn from that table, and D and trimming were deduced from the DNA. The sample table contains 20,000 to 25,000 clones; only one count was recorded for 40% to 50% of them. The top ten constitute 0.88% of the sample.

Rearrangement joined TRBV6-6 to TRBJ2-7; the D gene identity is not certain. The material was alloreactive CD4+ T cells from a mixed lymphocyte reaction culture, obtained before intestinal transplant. The intended sense of this specimen's cell subset or site label: CFSE-low proliferating T cells sorted from roughly six-day pre-transplant mixed lymphocyte reaction (GvH or HvG direction). This clonotype was sampled from a human patient who received an intestinal transplant. This receptor carries the CDR3 CASSHSGVRYEQYF. The nucleotides read TGTGCCAGCAGCCACTCGGGTGTTCGCTACGAGCAGTACTTC.